The 30 T cell receptor beta chains below all came from one sample that was sequenced in a study of cytomegalovirus exposure and HLA in healthy donors. The PCR ran on 60 Vbeta and 13 Jbeta primers. Here immunoSEQ multiplex PCR was the method, and the copy in TCRdb shows in-frame clones only, minus some. The repertoire has roughly 150,000 clones, around 85% of them found once; the top ten carry about 2%. Specimen: PBMCs. Source of these receptors: a male donor in good health and CMV-seronegative.

This sequence joins TRBV6-6 and TRBJ2-3, with 10 bases fitting TRBD2. Germline CDR1 is MNHNY and CDR2 is SVGAGI (reference sequence). The V gene end was trimmed by 6 bases and the J gene end by 6 bases; junction bases not matched to a gene: 12. This CDR3 contains 16 residues. The CDR3 coding sequence is TGTGCCAGCAGGAACACCCTAGCGGGGGCCCTGGATACGCAGTATTTT. Translated, it gives CASRNTLAGALDTQYF.

This clone was detected only a few times. The chain has TRBV27 and TRBJ2-3; D may be TRBD2 (6 bases). The ends were cut back, 4 bases at V and 8 bases at J, with 10 bases in the middle. The CDR3 has 12 residues. Germline V gives CDR1 MNHEY, CDR2 SMNVEV (reference sequence). CDR3: CASSWDGSTQYF. DNA for the CDR3: TGTGCCAGCAGTTGGGACGGGAGTACGCAGTATTTT.

The gene calls are TRBV5-1 and TRBJ2-7, with 8 bases fitting TRBD1. Germline values: CDR1 SGHRS, CDR2 YFSETQ. The CDR3 is made up of 13 amino acids. V shed 2 bases and J 6 bases; nucleotides not matched to a gene: 4. CDR3 loop: CASSFSTGVEQYF. The CDR3, as DNA: TGCGCCAGCAGCTTTTCGACAGGGGTCGAGCAGTACTTC.

The chain couples TRBV5-6 to TRBJ1-1; D unresolved. The CDR3 loop spans 11 amino acids. Germline V gene data show CDR1 as SGHDT and CDR2 as YYEEEE. Trimming left V 4 bases short and J 3 bases short, with 4 bases between. CDR3 nucleotides: TGTGCCAGCAGCGTCTACACTGAAGCTTTCTTT. Translating it yields CASSVYTEAFF.

V is TRBV28 and J is TRBJ2-7; D is undetermined. The ends were cut back, 7 bases at V and 2 bases at J, with 21 bases in the middle. This CDR3 contains 16 residues. CDR1 is MDHEN and CDR2 is SYDVKM in the germline V gene. The CDR3 loop is CASTSPRRGLPYEQYF. The CDR3 region has the DNA TGTGCCAGCACATCCCCTCGACGTGGGCTACCCTACGAGCAGTACTTC.

The count of this clone is one. V is TRBV18 and J is TRBJ2-7; the match to TRBD2 covers 7 bases. The germline V gene encodes CDR1 KGHSH and CDR2 LQKENI. The junction had 6 bases not matched to a gene; V was cut back by 4 bases and J by 0 bases. There are 15 residues in the CDR3. For the CDR3, the DNA is TGTGCCAGCTCACGGGGGGGACTTAACTCCTACGAGCAGTACTTC. Residues: CASSRGGLNSYEQYF.

J is TRBJ1-2 and V is TRBV15, with no clear D. Germline V lookup: CDR1 LNHNV, CDR2 YYDKDF (reference sequence). Trimming took off 3 bases at V and 0 bases at J, with 11 bases between the two ends. This CDR3 is 15 amino acids long. The CDR3 protein is CATSSTPYPNYGYTF. The CDR3 nucleotides read TGTGCCACCAGCAGTACCCCCTATCCTAACTATGGCTACACCTTC. Variable domain in full (rest from reference TRBV15 and TRBJ1-2): DAMVIQNPRYQVTQFGKPVTLSCSQTLNHNVMYWYQQKSSQAPKLLFHYYDKDFNNEADTPDNFQSRRPNTSFCFLDIRSPGLGDTAMYLCATSSTPYPNYGYTFGSGTRLTVV.

This clone was counted a few times. The chain has TRBV6-5 and TRBJ1-2; tentative D call: TRBD1 (5 bases). The CDR3 sequence is 15 residues long. The V gene's germline CDR1 is MNHEY and CDR2 SVGAGI. V was pared by 6 bases and J by 7 bases, with 21 bases between. Written as DNA, the CDR3 is TGTGCCAGCAGCCACGATGGGACTCGAAAGGGTGGCTACACCTTC. Its translation: CASSHDGTRKGGYTF.

The DNA of the CDR3 is TGTGCCTGGAGCTCAGGACAGGAAGCTTTCTTT. It yields the protein CAWSSGQEAFF. The chain couples TRBV30 to TRBJ1-1; maybe TRBD1 (6 bases). Germline assignment: CDR1 GTSNPN and CDR2 SVGIG (reference sequence). Trimming pared 3 bases from V and 8 bases from J, leaving 10 bases between. The CDR3 extends over 11 amino acids.

The J gene is TRBJ1-2, the V gene TRBV7-9; tentative D call: TRBD1 (5 bases). Between the trimmed V and J ends, which lost 5 bases and 8 bases, there was a span of 18 bases. CDR3 length equals 14 residues. The germline CDR1 and CDR2 sequences are SEHNR and FQNEAQ (reference sequence). Here the CDR3 DNA reads TGTGCCAGCAGCATACCGGGACTCCCACGAGGCTACACCTTC. Protein product: CASSIPGLPRGYTF.

V usage is TRBV18 and J usage is TRBJ2-2, with unresolved D. The ends were cut back, 3 bases at V and 6 bases at J, with 11 bases in the middle. Germline CDR1 is KGHSH and CDR2 is LQKENI. This CDR3 contains 14 residues. The CDR3 is CASSPNSLAGELFF. The CDR3 coding sequence is TGTGCCAGCTCACCTAACAGTCTGGCCGGGGAGCTGTTTTTT. Based on the CDR3 plus reference TRBV18 and TRBJ2-2, the full variable domain is NAGVMQNPRHLVRRRGQEARLRCSPMKGHSHVYWYRQLPEEGLKFMVYLQKENIIDESGMPKERFSAEFPKEGPSILRIQQVVRGDSAAYFCASSPNSLAGELFFGEGSRLTVL.

In DNA form, the CDR3 reads TGCGCCAGCAGCCAAGATACAGGGTTTTCCTATTCACCCCTCCACTTT. This codes for CASSQDTGFSYSPLHF. The rearrangement joins TRBV4-3 to TRBJ1-6; D may be TRBD1 (6 bases). This CDR3 is 16 amino acids long. From germline, CDR1 is LGHNA and CDR2 YSLEER. The germline V and J ends were trimmed by 0 bases and 8 bases, with 14 bases remaining between them.

CDR3 loop: CASSLPRLAGGNEQFF. In nucleotides, the CDR3 is TGTGCCAGCAGCTTGCCAAGGCTAGCGGGGGGTAATGAGCAGTTCTTC. The rearrangement uses TRBV5-4 and TRBJ2-1; 11 bases line up with TRBD2. The CDR3 totals 16 residues. J gave up 7 bases and V 1 base, and 7 bases lay outside the gene matches. CDR1 is SGHNT and CDR2 is YYREEE in the germline V gene (reference sequence).

The chain combines TRBV6-5 with TRBJ1-1; TRBD1 agrees at 8 bases. The V gene end was trimmed by 5 bases and the J gene end by 2 bases; junction bases not matched to a gene: 7. CDR1 and CDR2 from the germline V gene are MNHEY and SVGAGI. The CDR3 sequence is 15 residues long. The chain's CDR3 is CASSLDQGANTEAFF. The DNA of the CDR3 is TGTGCCAGCAGTCTCGACCAGGGGGCCAACACTGAAGCTTTCTTT.

J is TRBJ1-3 and V is TRBV5-1; 7 bases agree with TRBD1. V dropped 6 bases and J dropped 4; count of bases not matched to a gene: 7. The CDR3 is 14 residues long. The germline gives CDR1 SGHRS, CDR2 YFSETQ. CDR3 in amino acids: CASNPGGIGNTIYF. For the CDR3, the DNA is TGCGCCAGCAACCCAGGGGGGATAGGAAACACCATATATTTT.

This chain connects TRBV29-1 to TRBJ1-1; possible D gene TRBD1, 6 bases. The CDR3 loop spans 12 amino acids. Trimming cost V 7 bases and J 1 base, with 10 bases left between them. Germline V lookup: CDR1 SQVTM, CDR2 ANQGSEA. As DNA, the CDR3 is TGCAGCGGGGGGGGCGGGAACACTGAAGCTTTCTTT. This sequence encodes CSGGGGNTEAFF.

The chain joins TRBV4-1 to TRBJ1-1; 9 bases align to TRBD1. The CDR3 sequence is 13 residues long. With 0 bases clipped from V and 11 bases from J, the junction kept 4 bases outside the gene matches. Germline V lookup: CDR1 MGHRA, CDR2 YSYEKL. The CDR3 region is CASSQDRGTGAFF. The CDR3 coding sequence is TGCGCCAGCAGCCAAGATAGGGGGACAGGGGCTTTCTTT.

This rearrangement joins TRBV7-9 to TRBJ2-7, with D possibly matching TRBD2 (5 bases). Germline loops: CDR1 SEHNR, CDR2 FQNEAQ (reference sequence). Trimming removed 5 bases from V and 3 bases from J, with 14 bases in between. This CDR3 region has 14 residues. CDR3 sequence reads: CASSPRVGSYEQYF. For the CDR3, the DNA is TGTGCCAGCAGCCCCCGTGTTGGGAGCTACGAGCAGTACTTC. Looking up the rest from reference TRBV7-9 and TRBJ2-7 gives the full variable domain: DTGVSQNPRHKITKRGQNVTFRCDPISEHNRLYWYRQTLGQGPEFLTYFQNEAQLEKSRLLSDRFSAERPKGSFSTLEIQRTEQGDSAMYLCASSPRVGSYEQYFGPGTRLTVT.

In this sample, this clone turned up once. This sequence joins TRBV5-4 and TRBJ2-1; 12 nucleotides agree with TRBD2. Germline V gives CDR1 SGHNT, CDR2 YYREEE (reference sequence). The V and J ends lost 4 bases and 6 bases, in that order; junction bases with no gene match: 14. The CDR3 is 18 residues long. The CDR3 DNA sequence: TGTGCCAGCAGCCCGGCCATCTTACTAGCGGGGGGACTCAATGAGCAGTTCTTC. The encoded protein is CASSPAILLAGGLNEQFF.

The chain has TRBV5-1 and TRBJ2-3; 8 bases align to TRBD1. The V gene's germline CDR1 is SGHRS and CDR2 YFSETQ. The CDR3 is 16 residues long. J gave up 0 bases and V 3 bases, and 6 bases lay outside the gene matches. CDR3 nucleotide sequence: TGCGCCAGCAGCTGGCCGACAGGGGCTAGCACAGATACGCAGTATTTT. Translation gives CASSWPTGASTDTQYF.

The V and J genes are TRBV7-2 and TRBJ2-1, with 7 bases aligning to TRBD2. The V segment lost 3 bases and the J segment 4 bases; nucleotides outside the gene matches: 6. Germline CDR1 SGHTA, CDR2 FQGNSA. This CDR3 is built from 15 residues. CDR3 in amino acids: CASSFGRGRYNEQFF. Written as DNA, the CDR3 is TGTGCCAGCAGCTTTGGGCGGGGGAGATACAATGAGCAGTTCTTC.

The chain joins TRBV14 to TRBJ1-2; unclear D gene. The germline V gene has CDR1 SGHDN and CDR2 FVKESK. CDR3 length: 15 amino acids. Between the trimmed V and J ends, which lost 3 bases and 6 bases, there was a span of 17 bases. CDR3 bases: TGTGCCAGCAGCCAGACCCAGACATCCGCCCATGGCTACACCTTC. Amino acid sequence: CASSQTQTSAHGYTF.

A remark on this clone: An end of the junction differs from the germline gene, which may be a read error. The same CDR3 arises from other DNA sequences in this sample as well. This rearrangement joins TRBV15 to TRBJ1-5; 7 bases agree with TRBD1. Germline-derived CDR1 and CDR2 are LNHNV and YYDKDF (reference sequence). The CDR3 totals 16 residues. Written as DNA, the CDR3 is TGTGCCACCAGCGGTCAGGGGGGAGACGGCAATCAGCCACAGCATTTT. This codes for CATSGQGGDGNQPQHF.

This clone has just a few counts. The rearrangement links TRBV6-5 to TRBJ1-4; D is undetermined. Germline lookup yields CDR1 MNHEY and CDR2 SVGAGI. The V and J ends lost 6 bases and 5 bases respectively, with 13 bases between them. The CDR3 runs to 14 residues. The CDR3, as DNA: TGTGCCAGCAGCTCCCTTGAGTGGAATGAAAAACTGTTTTTT. It codes for CASSSLEWNEKLFF.

This chain links TRBV7-2 with TRBJ2-7; the match to TRBD2 covers 12 bases. Germline CDR1 and CDR2: SGHTA and FQGNSA. The CDR3 is 18 amino acids. The junction had 9 bases not matched to a gene; V was cut back by 1 base and J by 2 bases. The CDR3: CASSLVLTSGGPTYEQYF. The CDR3 DNA follows: TGTGCCAGCAGCTTAGTATTGACTAGCGGGGGACCTACCTACGAGCAGTACTTC.

The rearrangement uses TRBV9 and TRBJ2-1; D is possibly TRBD1 (6 bases). From germline, CDR1 is SGDLS and CDR2 YYNGEE. The V end was cut by 4 bases, the J end by 4 bases, with 15 bases between. This CDR3 region has 15 residues. CDR3 sequence reads: CASSRQGNPYNEQFF. DNA for the CDR3: TGTGCCAGCAGCCGTCAGGGGAACCCTTACAATGAGCAGTTCTTC.

The rearrangement links TRBV19 to TRBJ1-1, with D possibly being TRBD1 (6 bases). V lost 3 bases, J lost 4 bases, and 9 bases lay in between. Germline CDR1 is LNHDA and CDR2 is SQIVND (reference sequence). The CDR3 length is 13 residues. In DNA, the CDR3 is TGTGCCAGTAGTATCGCAGGGGCCACTGAAGCTTTCTTT. It codes for CASSIAGATEAFF.

Concerning this clone: The junction departs from germline at one end; a sequencing error may be responsible. V is TRBV5-1 and J is TRBJ2-4; 11 positions agree with TRBD2. This CDR3 contains 16 residues. Germline V gives CDR1 SGHRS, CDR2 YFSETQ. The CDR3 region has the DNA TGCGCCAGCAGCTTACTAGCGGGGGTGGTCAAAAACAGTCAGTACTTC. Its protein is CASSLLAGVVKNSQYF.

The chain recombines TRBV14 with TRBJ1-6, with a weak D call TRBD1 (6 bases). Trimming removed 4 bases from V and 8 bases from J, with 15 bases in between. Looked up from germline, CDR1 is SGHDN and CDR2 is FVKESK. The CDR3 length is 15 residues. This CDR3 reads CASSRPGGAYSPLHF. For the CDR3, the DNA is TGTGCCAGCAGCCGCCCTGGGGGGGCGTATTCACCCCTCCACTTT. Full variable domain (remainder filled in from reference TRBV14 and TRBJ1-6): EAGVTQFPSHSVIEKGQTVTLRCDPISGHDNLYWYRRVMGKEIKFLLHFVKESKQDESGMPNNRFLAERTGGTYSTLKVQPAELEDSGVYFCASSRPGGAYSPLHFGNGTRLTVT.

This clone was recorded a few times. DNA of the CDR3: TGTGCCAGCAGGTCCGGGACAGGGGTGTATCAGCCCCAGCATTTT. Amino acid sequence: CASRSGTGVYQPQHF. This chain uses TRBV6-5 with TRBJ1-5; 10 positions match TRBD1. The CDR3 is 15 residues long. Per germline, CDR1 MNHEY and CDR2 SVGAGI. J was trimmed by 5 bases and V by 6 bases; bases with no gene match: 7.